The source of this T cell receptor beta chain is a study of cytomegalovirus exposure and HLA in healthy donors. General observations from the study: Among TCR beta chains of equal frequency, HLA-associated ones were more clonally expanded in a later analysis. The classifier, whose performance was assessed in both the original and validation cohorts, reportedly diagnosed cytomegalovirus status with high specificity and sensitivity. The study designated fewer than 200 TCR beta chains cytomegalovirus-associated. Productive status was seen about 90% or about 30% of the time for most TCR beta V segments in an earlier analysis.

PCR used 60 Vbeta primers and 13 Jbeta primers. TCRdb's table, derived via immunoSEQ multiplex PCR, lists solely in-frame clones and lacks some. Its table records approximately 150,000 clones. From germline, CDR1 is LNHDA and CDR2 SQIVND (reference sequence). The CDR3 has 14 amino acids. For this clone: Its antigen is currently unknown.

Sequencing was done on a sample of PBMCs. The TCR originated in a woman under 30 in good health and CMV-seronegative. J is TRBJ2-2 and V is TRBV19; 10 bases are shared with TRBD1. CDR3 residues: CAVRAGTGAGELFF. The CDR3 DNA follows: TGTGCAGTGAGGGCCGGGACAGGGGCCGGGGAGCTGTTTTTT.